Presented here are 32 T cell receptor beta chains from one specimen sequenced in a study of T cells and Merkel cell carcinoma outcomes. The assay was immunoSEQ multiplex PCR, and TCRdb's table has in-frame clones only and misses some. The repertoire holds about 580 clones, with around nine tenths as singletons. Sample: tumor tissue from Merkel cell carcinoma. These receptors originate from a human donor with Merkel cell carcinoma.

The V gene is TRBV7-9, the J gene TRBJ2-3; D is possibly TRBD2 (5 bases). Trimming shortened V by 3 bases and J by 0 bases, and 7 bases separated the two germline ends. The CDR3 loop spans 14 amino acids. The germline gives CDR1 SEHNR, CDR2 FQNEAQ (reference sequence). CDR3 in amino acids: CASSLRGSTDTQYF. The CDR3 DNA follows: TGTGCCAGCAGCTTGCGAGGGAGCACAGATACGCAGTATTTT. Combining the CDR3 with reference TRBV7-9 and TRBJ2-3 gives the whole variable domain DTGVSQNPRHKITKRGQNVTFRCDPISEHNRLYWYRQTLGQGPEFLTYFQNEAQLEKSRLLSDRFSAERPKGSFSTLEIQRTEQGDSAMYLCASSLRGSTDTQYFGPGTRLTVL.

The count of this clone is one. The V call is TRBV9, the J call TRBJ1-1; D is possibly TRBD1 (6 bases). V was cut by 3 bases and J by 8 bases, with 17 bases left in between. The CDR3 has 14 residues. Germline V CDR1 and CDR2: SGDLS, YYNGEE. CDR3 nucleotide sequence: TGTGCCAGCAGCGCCTTCCGGGACAAAGCGGAAGCTTTCTTT. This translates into CASSAFRDKAEAFF.

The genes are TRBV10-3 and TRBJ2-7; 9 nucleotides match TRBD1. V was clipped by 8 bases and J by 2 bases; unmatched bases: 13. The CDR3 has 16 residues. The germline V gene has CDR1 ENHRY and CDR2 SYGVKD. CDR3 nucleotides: TGTGCCATCGGAGTGGACAGGGGTTTTTACGCCTACGAGCAGTACTTC. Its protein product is CAIGVDRGFYAYEQYF.

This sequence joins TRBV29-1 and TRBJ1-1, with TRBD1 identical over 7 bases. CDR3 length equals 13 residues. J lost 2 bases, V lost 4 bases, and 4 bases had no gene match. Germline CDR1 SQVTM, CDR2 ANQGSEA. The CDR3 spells CSVARGANTEAFF. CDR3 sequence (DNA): TGCAGCGTTGCCAGGGGGGCAAACACTGAAGCTTTCTTT.

CDR3: CASSTTPNQPQHF. The CDR3 DNA follows: TGTGCCAGCAGTACCACCCCCAATCAGCCCCAGCATTTT. V is TRBV6-5 and J is TRBJ1-5; D is uncertain. The V gene's germline CDR1 is MNHEY and CDR2 SVGAGI. The CDR3 consists of 13 residues. Trimming left V 5 bases short and J 3 bases short, with 8 bases between.

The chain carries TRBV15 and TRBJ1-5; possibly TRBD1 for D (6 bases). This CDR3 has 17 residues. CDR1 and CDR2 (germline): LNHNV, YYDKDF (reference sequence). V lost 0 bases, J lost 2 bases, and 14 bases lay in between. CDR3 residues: CATSREVGGHCNQPQHF. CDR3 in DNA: TGTGCCACCAGCAGAGAGGTCGGGGGGCATTGCAATCAGCCCCAGCATTTT.

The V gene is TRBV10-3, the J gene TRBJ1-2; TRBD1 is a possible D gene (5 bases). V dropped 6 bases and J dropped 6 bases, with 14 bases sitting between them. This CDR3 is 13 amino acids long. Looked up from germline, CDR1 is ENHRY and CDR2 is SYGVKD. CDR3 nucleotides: TGTGCCATCAGGGAACCGGGACCGCATGGCTACACCTTC. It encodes CAIREPGPHGYTF.

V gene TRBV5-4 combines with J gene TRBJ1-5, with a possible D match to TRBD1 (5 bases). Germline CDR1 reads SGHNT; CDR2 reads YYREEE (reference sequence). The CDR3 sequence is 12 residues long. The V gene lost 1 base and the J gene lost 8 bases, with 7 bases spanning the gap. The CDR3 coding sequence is TGTGCCAGCAGCTTGTGGGGGAAGCCCCAGCATTTT. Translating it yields CASSLWGKPQHF. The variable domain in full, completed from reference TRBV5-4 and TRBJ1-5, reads ETGVTQSPTHLIKTRGQQVTLRCSSQSGHNTVSWYQQALGQGPQFIFQYYREEENGRGNFPPRFSGLQFPNYSSELNVNALELDDSALYLCASSLWGKPQHFGDGTRLSIL.

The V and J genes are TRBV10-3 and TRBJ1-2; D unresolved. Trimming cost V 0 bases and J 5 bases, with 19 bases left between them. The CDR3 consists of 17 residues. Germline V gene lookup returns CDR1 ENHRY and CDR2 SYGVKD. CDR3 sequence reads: CAISESPQVGELYGYTF. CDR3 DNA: TGTGCCATCAGTGAGTCCCCCCAGGTCGGCGAACTATATGGCTACACCTTC.

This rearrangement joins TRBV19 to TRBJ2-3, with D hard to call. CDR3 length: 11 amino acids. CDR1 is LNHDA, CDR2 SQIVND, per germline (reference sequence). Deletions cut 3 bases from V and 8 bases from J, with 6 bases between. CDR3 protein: CASSMSVTQYF. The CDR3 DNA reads TGTGCCAGTAGTATGTCTGTTACGCAGTATTTT. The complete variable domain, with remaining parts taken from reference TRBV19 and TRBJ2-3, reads DGGITQSPKYLFRKEGQNVTLSCEQNLNHDAMYWYRQDPGQGLRLIYYSQIVNDFQKGDIAEGYSVSREKKESFPLTVTSAQKNPTAFYLCASSMSVTQYFGPGTRLTVL.

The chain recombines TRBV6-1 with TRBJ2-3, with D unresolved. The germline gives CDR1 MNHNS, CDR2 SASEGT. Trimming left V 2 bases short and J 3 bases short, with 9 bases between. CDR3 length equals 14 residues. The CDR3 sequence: CASSEIQETDTQYF. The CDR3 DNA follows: TGTGCCAGCAGTGAAATCCAGGAGACAGATACGCAGTATTTT.

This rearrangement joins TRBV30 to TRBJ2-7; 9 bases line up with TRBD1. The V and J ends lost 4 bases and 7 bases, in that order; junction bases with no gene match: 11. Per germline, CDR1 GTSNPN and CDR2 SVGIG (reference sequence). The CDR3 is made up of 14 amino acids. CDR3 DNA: TGTGCCTGGAACCCCGGGACAGGGAGTAAAGAGCAGTACTTC. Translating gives CAWNPGTGSKEQYF.

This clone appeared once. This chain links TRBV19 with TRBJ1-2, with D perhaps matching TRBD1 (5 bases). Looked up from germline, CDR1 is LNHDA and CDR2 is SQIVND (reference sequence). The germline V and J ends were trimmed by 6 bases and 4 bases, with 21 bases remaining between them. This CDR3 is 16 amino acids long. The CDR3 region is CASRPSWGEVLYGYTF. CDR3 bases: TGTGCCAGTAGACCATCTTGGGGGGAAGTCCTCTATGGCTACACCTTC.

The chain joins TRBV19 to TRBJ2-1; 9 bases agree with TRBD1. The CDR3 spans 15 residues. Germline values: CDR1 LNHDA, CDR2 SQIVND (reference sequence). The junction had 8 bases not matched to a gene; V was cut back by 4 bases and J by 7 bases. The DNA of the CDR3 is TGTGCCAGTAGTAACCCGGGACAGGGTGAGAATGAGCAGTTCTTC. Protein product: CASSNPGQGENEQFF.

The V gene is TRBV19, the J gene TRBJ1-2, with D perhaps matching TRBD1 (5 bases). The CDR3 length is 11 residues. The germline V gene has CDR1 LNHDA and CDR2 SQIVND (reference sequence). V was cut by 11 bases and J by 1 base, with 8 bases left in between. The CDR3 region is CASRGNYGYTF. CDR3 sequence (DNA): TGTGCCTCTAGGGGTAACTATGGCTACACCTTC.

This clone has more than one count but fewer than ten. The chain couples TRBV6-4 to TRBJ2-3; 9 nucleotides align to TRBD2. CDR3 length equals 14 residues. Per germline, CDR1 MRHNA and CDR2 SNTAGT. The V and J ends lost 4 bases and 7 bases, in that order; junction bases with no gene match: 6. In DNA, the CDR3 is TGTGCCAGCAGTGCCCTTAGCGGGAGTCATACGCAGTATTTT. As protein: CASSALSGSHTQYF.

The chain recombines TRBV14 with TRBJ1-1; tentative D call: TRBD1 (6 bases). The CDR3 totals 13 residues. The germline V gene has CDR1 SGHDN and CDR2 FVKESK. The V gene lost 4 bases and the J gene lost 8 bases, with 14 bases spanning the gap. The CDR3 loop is CASSRLSGVEAFF. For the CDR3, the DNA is TGTGCCAGCAGCCGCCTGTCAGGGGTCGAAGCTTTCTTT.

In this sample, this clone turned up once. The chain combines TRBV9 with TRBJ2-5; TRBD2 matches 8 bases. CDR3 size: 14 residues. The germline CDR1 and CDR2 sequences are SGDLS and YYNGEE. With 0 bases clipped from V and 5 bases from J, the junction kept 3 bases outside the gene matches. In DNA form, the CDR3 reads TGTGCCAGCAGCGTAGGACGCGGGAGGGAGACCCAGTACTTC. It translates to CASSVGRGRETQYF.

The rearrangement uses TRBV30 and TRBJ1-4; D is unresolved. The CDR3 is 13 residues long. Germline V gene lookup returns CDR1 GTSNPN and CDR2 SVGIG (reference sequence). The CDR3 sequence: CAERPKNNEKLFF. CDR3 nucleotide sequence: TGTGCTGAAAGACCGAAGAACAATGAAAAACTGTTTTTT.

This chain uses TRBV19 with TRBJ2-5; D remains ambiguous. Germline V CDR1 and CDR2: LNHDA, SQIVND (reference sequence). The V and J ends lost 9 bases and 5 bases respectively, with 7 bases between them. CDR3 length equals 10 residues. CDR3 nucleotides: TGTGCCAGCCCATCGGAGACCCAGTACTTC. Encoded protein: CASPSETQYF.

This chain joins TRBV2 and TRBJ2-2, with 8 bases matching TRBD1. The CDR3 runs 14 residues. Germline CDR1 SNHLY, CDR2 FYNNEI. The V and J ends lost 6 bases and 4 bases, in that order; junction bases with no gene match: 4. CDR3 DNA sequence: TGTGCCAGCAGGACGGACAGGGCCACCGGGGAGCTGTTTTTT. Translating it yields CASRTDRATGELFF.

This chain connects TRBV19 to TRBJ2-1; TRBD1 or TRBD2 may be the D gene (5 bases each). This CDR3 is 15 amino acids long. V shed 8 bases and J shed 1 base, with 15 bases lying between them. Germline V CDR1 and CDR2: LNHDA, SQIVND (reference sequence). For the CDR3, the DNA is TGTGCCAGTCGGTTCCGGGACGTATCCTACAATGAGCAGTTCTTC. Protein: CASRFRDVSYNEQFF.

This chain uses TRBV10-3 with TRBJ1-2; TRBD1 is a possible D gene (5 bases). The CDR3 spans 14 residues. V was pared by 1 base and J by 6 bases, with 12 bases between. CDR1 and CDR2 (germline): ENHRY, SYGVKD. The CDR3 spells CAISELEGGDGYTF. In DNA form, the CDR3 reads TGTGCCATCAGTGAGTTGGAGGGAGGGGATGGCTACACCTTC.

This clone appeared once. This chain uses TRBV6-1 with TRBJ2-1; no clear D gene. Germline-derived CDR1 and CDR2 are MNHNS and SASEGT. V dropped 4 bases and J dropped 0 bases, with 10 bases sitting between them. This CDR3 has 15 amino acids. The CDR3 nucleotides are TGTGCCAGCAGTGGTTTGTCGAGCTCCTACAATGAGCAGTTCTTC. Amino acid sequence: CASSGLSSSYNEQFF.

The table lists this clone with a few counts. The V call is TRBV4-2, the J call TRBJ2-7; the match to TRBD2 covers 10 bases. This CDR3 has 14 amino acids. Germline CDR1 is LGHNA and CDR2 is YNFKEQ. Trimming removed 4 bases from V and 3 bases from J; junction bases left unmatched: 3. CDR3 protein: CASSLQREGYEQYF. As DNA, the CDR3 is TGTGCCAGCAGCCTCCAGCGGGAGGGCTACGAGCAGTACTTC.

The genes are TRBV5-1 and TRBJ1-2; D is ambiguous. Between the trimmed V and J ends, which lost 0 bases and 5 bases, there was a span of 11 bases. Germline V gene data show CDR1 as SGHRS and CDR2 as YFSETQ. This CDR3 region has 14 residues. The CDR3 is CASSLDVRNYGYTF. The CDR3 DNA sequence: TGCGCCAGCAGCTTGGATGTCAGAAATTATGGCTACACCTTC.

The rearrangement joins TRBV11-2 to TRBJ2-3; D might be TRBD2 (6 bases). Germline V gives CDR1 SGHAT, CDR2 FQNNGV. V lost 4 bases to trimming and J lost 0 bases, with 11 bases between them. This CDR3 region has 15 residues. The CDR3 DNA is TGTGCCAGCAGCTCCTGGGACTCAAGCACAGATACGCAGTATTTT. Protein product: CASSSWDSSTDTQYF.

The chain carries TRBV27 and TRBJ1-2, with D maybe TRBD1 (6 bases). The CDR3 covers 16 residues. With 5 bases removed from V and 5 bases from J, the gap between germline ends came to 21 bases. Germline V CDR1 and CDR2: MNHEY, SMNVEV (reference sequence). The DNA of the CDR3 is TGTGCCAGCAGTCCTCAGAGGGTGTCGGGGGCTTATGGCTACACCTTC. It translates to CASSPQRVSGAYGYTF.

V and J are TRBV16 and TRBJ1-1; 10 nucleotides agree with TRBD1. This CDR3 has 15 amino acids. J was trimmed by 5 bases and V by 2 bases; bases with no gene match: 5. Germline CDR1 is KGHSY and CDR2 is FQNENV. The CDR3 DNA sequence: TGTGCCAGCAGCCAACCGACAGGGGGCCGGACTGAAGCTTTCTTT. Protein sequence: CASSQPTGGRTEAFF.

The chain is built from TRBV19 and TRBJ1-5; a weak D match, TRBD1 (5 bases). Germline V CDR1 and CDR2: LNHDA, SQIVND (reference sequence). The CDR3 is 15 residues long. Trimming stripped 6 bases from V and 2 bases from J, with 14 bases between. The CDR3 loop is CASRLDSHGNQPQHF. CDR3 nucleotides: TGTGCCAGTAGGTTAGACAGTCATGGCAATCAGCCCCAGCATTTT.

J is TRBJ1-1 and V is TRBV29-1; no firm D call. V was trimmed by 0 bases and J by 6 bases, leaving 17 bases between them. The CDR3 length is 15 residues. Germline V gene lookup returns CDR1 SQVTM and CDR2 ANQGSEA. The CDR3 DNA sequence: TGCAGCGTTGAAGATCATTCCGGGGAGGTAGCTGAAGCTTTCTTT. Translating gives CSVEDHSGEVAEAFF.

This chain's CDR3 is CASNPTASNYEQYF. CDR3 coding DNA: TGTGCCAGCAACCCCACAGCGAGCAACTACGAGCAGTACTTC. The chain is built from TRBV11-2 and TRBJ2-7, with D uncertain. Per germline, CDR1 SGHAT and CDR2 FQNNGV. Trimming stripped 7 bases from V and 3 bases from J, with 16 bases between. CDR3 length: 14 residues. Full variable domain (missing parts from reference TRBV11-2 and TRBJ2-7): EAGVAQSPRYKIIEKRQSVAFWCNPISGHATLYWYQQILGQGPKLLIQFQNNGVVDDSQLPKDRFSAERLKGVDSTLKIQPAKLEDSAVYLCASNPTASNYEQYFGPGTRLTVT.